Below, 3 T cell receptor beta chains from the same sample are listed, as sequenced in a study of shared clonotypes between healthy human individuals. Sequencing used immunoSEQ multiplex PCR; TCRdb keeps in-frame clones, though not all of them. The sample has 100,000 or so clones, roughly 70% seen once. Specimen: memory CD8+ T cells sorted from blood. Subset described: CD45RO+ cells pooled with CCR7-negative TemRA cells. These receptors were obtained from a woman in her twenties or thirties in good health.

There are many counts of this clone. The V gene is TRBV28, the J gene TRBJ2-1; 7 bases are shared with TRBD2. From germline, CDR1 is MDHEN and CDR2 SYDVKM. The CDR3 is made up of 15 amino acids. V dropped 4 bases and J dropped 8; count of bases not matched to a gene: 11. CDR3 nucleotides: TGTGCCAGCAGTTCCACGGGCGGGAGACCCGATGAGCAGTTCTTC. The encoded protein is CASSSTGGRPDEQFF.

This clone occurred many times. Other nucleotide sequences in the sample specify the same CDR3. The V call is TRBV6-6, the J call TRBJ2-3; TRBD2 might be the D (5 bases). The CDR3 length is 13 residues. V lost 4 bases and J lost 2, with 7 bases in between. The germline V gene has CDR1 MNHNY and CDR2 SVGAGI (reference sequence). This CDR3 reads CASSWTATDTQYF. In DNA, the CDR3 is TGTGCCAGCAGTTGGACTGCCACAGATACGCAGTATTTT.

V gene TRBV2 combines with J gene TRBJ1-2; D gene uncertain. This CDR3 is built from 14 residues. Germline values: CDR1 SNHLY, CDR2 FYNNEI. Trimming shortened V by 3 bases and J by 2 bases, and 10 bases separated the two germline ends. CDR3: CASSESAGNYGYTF. The CDR3 DNA follows: TGTGCCAGCAGTGAGTCGGCAGGAAACTATGGCTACACCTTC.